The subject of this entry is one T cell receptor (beta chain). This clone turned up a few times. The specificity of this receptor is unknown. The input lacks base qualities; no much larger clone sits a single base away. This record belongs to a study of tumour-infiltrating T cells in Burkitt lymphoma (dated by TCRdb to 2018 to 2020). About the full investigation: All epidemiological subtypes of Burkitt lymphoma were represented among the 80 to 90 patients who made up the cohort. TCR repertoire data were correlated with clinical outcome; productive clonality predicted overall and progression-free survival, independent of established prognosticators including age at diagnosis. What the work shows at the level of the full study, not this receptor alone: Several public clonotypes shared across numerous Burkitt lymphoma patients were found, and shared tumour neoantigen selection absent from diffuse large B-cell lymphoma was thereby suggested.

Libraries were constructed by the immunoSEQ multiplex PCR assay. In its TCRdb copy, this immuneACCESS table keeps in-frame sequences only and misses some clones. Where compared with another copy, unresolved V genes explain less than half of these, and the others have no known cause. The sample table contains roughly 300 clones; only one count was recorded for 20% to 25% of them. Over 9% of the sample belongs to the ten largest clones. V loses 7 bases, J loses 3 bases, and the germline ends lie 7 bases apart. The germline V gene encodes CDR1 SNHLY and CDR2 FYNNEI. The cysteine opens and the phenylalanine closes a CDR3 of 11 amino acids. The DNA shown is the 33-base CDR3, in frame from base 1.

What was sequenced was tumor tissue. The receptor was derived from a human donor with Burkitt lymphoma. The V and J genes are TRBV2 and TRBJ2-7; the D region may be TRBD1 or TRBD2, each matching 5 bases equally. The nucleotides read TGTGCCAGCACAGGGAGCTACGAGCAGTACTTC. Translated, this gives CASTGSYEQYF.